Described below is a single T cell receptor (beta chain) sequence and its context. The antigen remains unidentified. The CDR3 sequence is 14 residues long. Between the trimmed V and J ends, which lost 5 bases and 9 bases, there was a span of 17 bases. Germline V gene lookup returns CDR1 MGHRA and CDR2 YSYEKL. The source of the sample is a study of cytomegalovirus exposure and HLA in healthy donors. The wider study: Genotyping of 400 or so donors showed that 80% to 85% belonged to the Caucasian-associated ancestry cluster. Whole-study findings and limits: Analysis performed later found more than 15,000 TCR beta sequences associated with HLA alleles at 0.05 false discovery rate. The HLA-A and HLA-B alleles of most subjects were reportedly predicted accurately from TCR beta sequences.

The PCR used 60 Vbeta and 13 Jbeta primers. Sequenced by immunoSEQ multiplex PCR; TCRdb stores in-frame clones only, minus some. Among approximately 58,000 clones listed, roughly 84% were seen once. The clonotype originates from a man aged 30-40 years in good health and CMV-seronegative. The chain joins TRBV4-1 to TRBJ2-1, with unresolved D. Input material: PBMCs. CDR3 sequence: CASSSTSGAVEQFF. DNA for the CDR3: TGCGCCAGCAGCTCAACGTCCGGTGCGGTTGAGCAGTTCTTC.